This TCR beta chain was recorded in a study of T cells after yellow fever vaccination. TCRdb reprocessed the 5' RACE reads with MiXCR, giving one entry per CDR3 protein. The table records about 74,000 distinct CDR3 sequences, more than 5.5% of them present only once. Trimming took off 1 base at V and 6 bases at J, with 9 bases between the two ends. This CDR3 has 13 residues. The rearrangement joins TRBV12-3 or TRBV12-4 to TRBJ1-1; TRBD1 is a possible D gene (5 bases). The sequences come from CD8+ T cells sorted from PBMCs, collected about 5 days after the first yellow fever vaccination. This sequence was found in a man younger than 35 who received the YFV17D yellow fever vaccine. The CDR3 region has the DNA TGTGCCAGCAGTTTAGGGGGCTTTGCTGAAGCTTTCTTT. This codes for CASSLGGFAEAFF.